One sample yielded the 26 T cell receptor beta chains listed below, sequenced in a study of blood T cell repertoires in COVID-19. Profiling relied on immunoSEQ multiplex PCR, and the TCRdb table lists in-frame clones only, not all of them. The sample lists about 220,000 clones; over 65% were seen once. The sample was PBMCs or T cells enriched from blood (not recorded which). The receptors shown here come from an older woman who had recovered from COVID-19.

V gene TRBV15 combines with J gene TRBJ1-3; 8 nucleotides align to TRBD1. The CDR3 is 16 amino acids. Germline V gene lookup returns CDR1 LNHNV and CDR2 YYDKDF (reference sequence). V lost 0 bases, J lost 5 bases, and 6 bases stayed unmatched. CDR3 nucleotides: TGTGCCACCAGCAGAGACCCGGGACAGGTTCGAAACACCATATATTTT. Encoded protein: CATSRDPGQVRNTIYF.

The chain carries TRBV10-3 and TRBJ2-2, with D possibly TRBD2 on 5 matching bases. This CDR3 region has 15 residues. V was shortened by 6 bases and J by 3 bases, with 14 bases between the two germline ends. Germline assignment: CDR1 ENHRY and CDR2 SYGVKD. The CDR3 nucleotides are TGTGCCATCAGCCCGCACCTCGGGGACACCGGGGAGCTGTTTTTT. This codes for CAISPHLGDTGELFF.

The V call is TRBV4-2, the J call TRBJ1-5; D uncertain. The CDR3 is 16 residues long. Germline CDR1 LGHNA, CDR2 YNFKEQ. V was pared by 4 bases and J by 9 bases, with 22 bases between. CDR3 residues: CASSPAPGDRIRPQHF. The CDR3 nucleotides read TGTGCCAGCAGCCCAGCCCCCGGGGATCGGATTCGGCCCCAGCATTTT.

The chain is built from TRBV18 and TRBJ1-5; 7 bases map to TRBD1. Per the germline V gene, CDR1 is KGHSH and CDR2 is LQKENI. This CDR3 is 16 amino acids long. V was clipped by 6 bases and J by 3 bases; unmatched bases: 11. CDR3 residues: CASSTNPTGSNQPQHF. CDR3 in DNA: TGTGCCAGCTCCACAAACCCGACAGGGTCCAATCAGCCCCAGCATTTT.

The chain is built from TRBV9 and TRBJ2-3, with 9 bases that match TRBD2. Germline CDR1 SGDLS, CDR2 YYNGEE. Germline trimming cut 4 bases from V and 0 bases from J; bases unmatched to any gene: 6. This CDR3 has 16 residues. This CDR3 reads CASSSRLADSTDTQYF. In DNA, the CDR3 is TGTGCCAGCAGCTCTCGACTAGCGGACAGCACAGATACGCAGTATTTT.

The chain links TRBV5-6 to TRBJ2-4; 10 bases are shared with TRBD2. With V trimmed by 3 bases and J by 4 bases, 4 bases remained unmatched. CDR1 SGHDT and CDR2 YYEEEE come from the germline V gene. This CDR3 region has 15 residues. The CDR3 reads CASSSLAGAKNIQYF. The DNA for the CDR3 is TGTGCCAGCAGCTCCCTAGCGGGAGCGAAAAACATTCAGTACTTC. The complete variable domain, with remaining parts taken from reference TRBV5-6 and TRBJ2-4, reads DAGVTQSPTHLIKTRGQQVTLRCSPKSGHDTVSWYQQALGQGPQFIFQYYEEEERQRGNFPDRFSGHQFPNYSSELNVNALLLGDSALYLCASSSLAGAKNIQYFGAGTRLSVL.

The chain joins TRBV5-1 to TRBJ1-2, with D perhaps TRBD1 (6 bases). The V end lost 1 base, the J end lost 6 bases, and 13 bases lay between the germline ends. The CDR3 runs 14 residues. CDR1 is SGHRS, CDR2 YFSETQ, per germline. CDR3 protein: CASSLSGAGDGYTF. CDR3 sequence (DNA): TGCGCCAGCAGCTTGTCAGGGGCGGGGGATGGCTACACCTTC. Full variable domain (remainder filled in from reference TRBV5-1 and TRBJ1-2): KAGVTQTPRYLIKTRGQQVTLSCSPISGHRSVSWYQQTPGQGLQFLFEYFSETQRNKGNFPGRFSGRQFSNSRSEMNVSTLELGDSALYLCASSLSGAGDGYTFGSGTRLTVV.

The V and J genes are TRBV2 and TRBJ1-2, with TRBD1 identical over 7 bases. The ends lost 5 bases at V and 4 bases at J; junction bases unmatched: 13. The CDR3 runs 16 residues. CDR1 and CDR2 from the germline V gene are SNHLY and FYNNEI. Here the CDR3 reads CASSSQGTDLPYGYTF. The CDR3 bases are TGTGCCAGCAGTTCCCAGGGGACAGACCTTCCCTATGGCTACACCTTC.

This chain uses TRBV20-1 with TRBJ1-1; D is possibly TRBD1 (6 bases). Germline V gene lookup returns CDR1 DFQATT and CDR2 SNEGSKA (reference sequence). Trimming took 6 bases from V and 5 from J, leaving 10 bases between them. The CDR3 is 11 amino acids. The CDR3 is CSARGGTEAFF. The CDR3 nucleotides are TGCAGTGCCAGGGGTGGGACTGAAGCTTTCTTT.

This rearrangement joins TRBV11-2 to TRBJ1-2; possibly TRBD1 for D (6 bases). V was clipped by 0 bases and J by 6 bases, with 11 bases between them. CDR1 and CDR2 from the germline V gene are SGHAT and FQNNGV. This CDR3 has 14 amino acids. The CDR3 bases are TGTGCCAGCAGCTTAGAACAGGGAAAAGATGGCTACACCTTC. Its translation: CASSLEQGKDGYTF.

The chain has TRBV7-6 and TRBJ2-5, with TRBD2 matching 13 bases. J gave up 3 bases and V 5 bases, and 6 bases lay outside the gene matches. Germline loops: CDR1 SGHVS, CDR2 FNYEAQ. The CDR3 has 16 amino acids. The CDR3 sequence is CASSTGLAGAKETQYF. DNA for the CDR3: TGTGCCAGCAGCACCGGACTAGCGGGGGCCAAAGAGACCCAGTACTTC. The full variable domain, in which reference TRBV7-6 and TRBJ2-5 provide the parts outside the CDR3, is GAGVSQSPRYKVTKRGQDVALRCDPISGHVSLYWYRQALGQGPEFLTYFNYEAQQDKSGLPNDRFSAERPEGSISTLTIQRTEQRDSAMYRCASSTGLAGAKETQYFGPGTRLLVL.

The J gene is TRBJ1-1, the V gene TRBV5-4, with D tentatively TRBD1 (6 bases). The germline CDR1 and CDR2 sequences are SGHNT and YYREEE (reference sequence). This CDR3 is built from 14 residues. The V end was cut by 0 bases, the J end by 5 bases, with 11 bases between. The DNA of the CDR3 is TGTGCCAGCAGCTTGGGCCGGGGGGCGACTGAAGCTTTCTTT. This gives the protein CASSLGRGATEAFF.

This clone was counted only a few times. V gene TRBV6-1 combines with J gene TRBJ1-5; D possibly corresponds to TRBD1 (5 bases). CDR3 length equals 17 residues. Germline CDR1 MNHNS, CDR2 SASEGT. V lost 3 bases to trimming and J lost 0 bases, with 15 bases between them. CDR3 region: CASSEAYRTFSNQPQHF. The CDR3 DNA follows: TGTGCCAGCAGTGAGGCCTACAGGACCTTTAGCAATCAGCCCCAGCATTTT.

V gene TRBV4-2 combines with J gene TRBJ1-2; TRBD1 matches at 10 bases. The CDR3 is made up of 19 amino acids. The V and J ends lost 5 bases and 2 bases, in that order; junction bases with no gene match: 17. Germline V gene data show CDR1 as LGHNA and CDR2 as YNFKEQ. In DNA, the CDR3 is TGTGCCAGCAGCATCCGACACCCCGGGACAGGGGTGTCGAACTATGGCTACACCTTC. Protein: CASSIRHPGTGVSNYGYTF.

This clone was counted ten times or more. The CDR3 reads CASSLRQWNEQFF. Here the CDR3 DNA reads TGTGCCAGCAGCTTAAGACAGTGGAATGAGCAGTTCTTC. The chain employs TRBV7-2 and TRBJ2-1; maybe TRBD1 (5 bases). CDR1 SGHTA and CDR2 FQGNSA come from the germline V gene. The V end lost 2 bases, the J end lost 7 bases, and 9 bases lay between the germline ends. The CDR3 runs 13 residues.

The chain joins TRBV2 to TRBJ2-3, with D possibly being TRBD2 (6 bases). The length of the CDR3 is 14 residues. Trimming stripped 8 bases from V and 6 bases from J, with 18 bases between. In germline, CDR1 is SNHLY, CDR2 FYNNEI. For the CDR3, the DNA is TGTGCCAGCTTGGGGGGACGCGGAGCGGATACGCAGTATTTT. It codes for CASLGGRGADTQYF.

The V gene is TRBV4-1, the J gene TRBJ2-2; D is unresolved. With 1 base removed from V and 0 bases from J, the gap between germline ends came to 9 bases. Per the germline V gene, CDR1 is MGHRA and CDR2 is YSYEKL. The CDR3 is made up of 16 amino acids. CDR3: CASSQGGEANTGELFF. The CDR3 coding sequence is TGCGCCAGCAGCCAAGGTGGAGAGGCGAACACCGGGGAGCTGTTTTTT.

The chain carries TRBV28 and TRBJ1-3; 8 nucleotides line up with TRBD1. The CDR3 consists of 16 residues. V gave up 2 bases and J gave up 2 bases; unmatched junction bases: 5. The germline gives CDR1 MDHEN, CDR2 SYDVKM. For the CDR3, the DNA is TGTGCCAGCAGTTTACCCGGACAGGGAACTGGAAACACCATATATTTT. Protein sequence: CASSLPGQGTGNTIYF.

In its sample, this clone was seen a few times. The chain employs TRBV20-1 and TRBJ1-1; D is uncertain. CDR3 length equals 13 residues. Per the germline V gene, CDR1 is DFQATT and CDR2 is SNEGSKA (reference sequence). V lost 3 bases and J 1 base, leaving 9 bases between the germline ends. Here the CDR3 DNA reads TGCAGTGCTAGTGGGCGGGGGAACACTGAAGCTTTCTTT. Its protein product is CSASGRGNTEAFF.

CDR3 nucleotide sequence: TGTGCCAGCACTGGGTCGCTAGCGGAGTACAATGAGCAGTTCTTC. Translation gives CASTGSLAEYNEQFF. V gene TRBV6-5 combines with J gene TRBJ2-1, with 7 bases aligning to TRBD2. The germline gives CDR1 MNHEY, CDR2 SVGAGI. V shed 7 bases and J 4 bases; nucleotides not matched to a gene: 10. This CDR3 has 15 amino acids.

The CDR3 is CASSQEVGQSYGYTF. In DNA form, the CDR3 reads TGCGCCAGCAGCCAAGAGGTCGGACAAAGCTATGGCTACACCTTC. V usage is TRBV4-1 and J usage is TRBJ1-2; tentative D call: TRBD1 (5 bases). V lost 0 bases, J lost 4 bases, and 12 bases lay in between. Germline lookup yields CDR1 MGHRA and CDR2 YSYEKL. There are 15 residues in the CDR3.

The V and J genes are TRBV10-3 and TRBJ1-1; 9 bases are a match to TRBD1. The CDR3 contains 15 residues. CDR1 and CDR2 (germline): ENHRY, SYGVKD. V was pared by 2 bases and J by 5 bases, with 6 bases of the junction left unmatched. CDR3 DNA sequence: TGTGCCATCAGTGAGCCGGGACAGGGATTGACTGAAGCTTTCTTT. Its translation: CAISEPGQGLTEAFF.

The V and J genes are TRBV7-3 and TRBJ2-7, with D perhaps TRBD2 (6 bases). The CDR3 extends over 13 amino acids. CDR1 and CDR2 (germline): SGHTA, FQGTGA. Trimming left V 2 bases short and J 5 bases short, with 10 bases between. The CDR3 loop reads CASSLSRGHEQYF. The CDR3 DNA follows: TGTGCCAGCAGCTTATCGCGGGGACACGAGCAGTACTTC.

This chain uses TRBV7-8 with TRBJ2-2; 11 bases map to TRBD2. CDR3 length equals 15 residues. Germline lookup yields CDR1 SGHVS and CDR2 FQNEAQ. V dropped 4 bases and J dropped 6; count of bases not matched to a gene: 4. The chain's CDR3 is CASSSRSGRAGELFF. CDR3 DNA: TGTGCCAGCAGCTCCCGTAGCGGGAGGGCCGGGGAGCTGTTTTTT.

The chain carries TRBV6-5 and TRBJ1-5, with 7 bases fitting TRBD1. Germline trimming cut 4 bases from V and 2 bases from J; bases unmatched to any gene: 5. This CDR3 has 15 amino acids. Germline values: CDR1 MNHEY, CDR2 SVGAGI. CDR3 sequence (DNA): TGTGCCAGCAGTTCGACAGGGCATGGCAATCAGCCCCAGCATTTT. It yields the protein CASSSTGHGNQPQHF.

The chain is built from TRBV4-2 and TRBJ2-1; 7 bases fit TRBD2. Per germline, CDR1 LGHNA and CDR2 YNFKEQ. After removal of 3 bases from V and 1 base from J, the junction contained 3 bases not matched to a gene. The CDR3 consists of 15 residues. The CDR3 region is CASSQGRGSYNEQFF. CDR3 coding DNA: TGTGCCAGCAGCCAGGGGCGGGGGTCCTACAATGAGCAGTTCTTC.